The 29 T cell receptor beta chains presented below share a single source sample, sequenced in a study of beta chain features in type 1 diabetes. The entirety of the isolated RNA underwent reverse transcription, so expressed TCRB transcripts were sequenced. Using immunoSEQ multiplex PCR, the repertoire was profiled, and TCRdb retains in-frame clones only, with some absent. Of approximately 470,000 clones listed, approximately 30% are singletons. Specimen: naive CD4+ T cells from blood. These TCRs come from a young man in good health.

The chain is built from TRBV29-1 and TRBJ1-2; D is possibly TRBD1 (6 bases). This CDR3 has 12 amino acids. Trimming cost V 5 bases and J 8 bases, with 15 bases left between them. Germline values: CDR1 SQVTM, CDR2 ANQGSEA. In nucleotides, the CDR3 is TGCAGCGTTTACCCAGGGGAATTAGGCTACACCTTC. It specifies CSVYPGELGYTF.

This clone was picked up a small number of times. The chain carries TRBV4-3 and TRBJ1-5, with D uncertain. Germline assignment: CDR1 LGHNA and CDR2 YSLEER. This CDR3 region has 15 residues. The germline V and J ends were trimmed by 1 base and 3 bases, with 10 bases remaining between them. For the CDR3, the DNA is TGCGCCAGCAGCCAAGCCCCAGGAAACAATCAGCCCCAGCATTTT. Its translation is CASSQAPGNNQPQHF.

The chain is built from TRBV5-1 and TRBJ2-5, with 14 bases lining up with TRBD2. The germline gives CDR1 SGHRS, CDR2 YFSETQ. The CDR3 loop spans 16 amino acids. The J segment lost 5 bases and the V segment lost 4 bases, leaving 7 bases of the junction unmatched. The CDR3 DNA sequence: TGCGCCAGCAGCCGGCGACTAGCGGGAGGGGACGAGACCCAGTACTTC. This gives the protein CASSRRLAGGDETQYF.

CDR3 amino acids: CAWTGVAGTYEQYF. In nucleotides, the CDR3 is TGTGCCTGGACCGGGGTAGCGGGAACCTACGAGCAGTACTTC. The chain recombines TRBV30 with TRBJ2-7, with 8 positions matching TRBD2. Germline CDR1 is GTSNPN and CDR2 is SVGIG (reference sequence). V trimming: 4 bases; J trimming: 2 bases; junction bases outside the gene matches: 7. This CDR3 contains 14 residues.

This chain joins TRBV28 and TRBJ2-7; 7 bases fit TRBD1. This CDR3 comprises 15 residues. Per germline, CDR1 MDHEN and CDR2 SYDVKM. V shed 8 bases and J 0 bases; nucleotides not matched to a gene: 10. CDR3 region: CASVMRDRLSYEQYF. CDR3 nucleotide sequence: TGTGCCAGCGTTATGAGGGACAGACTCTCCTACGAGCAGTACTTC.

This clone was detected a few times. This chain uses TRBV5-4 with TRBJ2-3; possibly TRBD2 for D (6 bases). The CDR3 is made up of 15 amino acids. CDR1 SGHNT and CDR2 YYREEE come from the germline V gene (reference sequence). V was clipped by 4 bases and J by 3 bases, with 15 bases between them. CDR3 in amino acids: CASSRDSLMTDTQYF. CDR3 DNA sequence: TGTGCCAGCAGCCGGGACTCACTGATGACAGATACGCAGTATTTT.

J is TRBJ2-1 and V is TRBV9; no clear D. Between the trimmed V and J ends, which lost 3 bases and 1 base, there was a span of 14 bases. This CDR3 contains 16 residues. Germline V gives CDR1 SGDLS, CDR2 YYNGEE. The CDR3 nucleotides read TGTGCCAGCAGCGCTAAGAGACGGAATTCCTACAATGAGCAGTTCTTC. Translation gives CASSAKRRNSYNEQFF. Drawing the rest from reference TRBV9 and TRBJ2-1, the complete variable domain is DSGVTQTPKHLITATGQRVTLRCSPRSGDLSVYWYQQSLDQGLQFLIQYYNGEERAKGNILERFSAQQFPDLHSELNLSSLELGDSALYFCASSAKRRNSYNEQFFGPGTRLTVL.

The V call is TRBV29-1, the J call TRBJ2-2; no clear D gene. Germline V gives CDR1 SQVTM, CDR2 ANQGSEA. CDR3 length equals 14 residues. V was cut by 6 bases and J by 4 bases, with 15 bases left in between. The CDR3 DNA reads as TGCAGCGTCCGATCGGTCCCCGGCACCGGGGAGCTGTTTTTT. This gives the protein CSVRSVPGTGELFF.

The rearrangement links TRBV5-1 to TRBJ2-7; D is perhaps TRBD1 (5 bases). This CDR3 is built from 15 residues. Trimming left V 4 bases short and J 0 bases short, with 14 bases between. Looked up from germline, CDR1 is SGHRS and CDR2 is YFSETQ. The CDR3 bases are TGCGCCAGCAGCCTTCTAGACAGTAACTCCTACGAGCAGTACTTC. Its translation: CASSLLDSNSYEQYF.

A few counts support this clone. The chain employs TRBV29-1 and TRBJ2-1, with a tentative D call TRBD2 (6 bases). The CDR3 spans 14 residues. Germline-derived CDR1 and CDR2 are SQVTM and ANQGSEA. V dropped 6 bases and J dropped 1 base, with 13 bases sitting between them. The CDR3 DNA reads TGCAGCGTGGGCCCTAGCGTTTCCTACAATGAGCAGTTCTTC. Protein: CSVGPSVSYNEQFF.

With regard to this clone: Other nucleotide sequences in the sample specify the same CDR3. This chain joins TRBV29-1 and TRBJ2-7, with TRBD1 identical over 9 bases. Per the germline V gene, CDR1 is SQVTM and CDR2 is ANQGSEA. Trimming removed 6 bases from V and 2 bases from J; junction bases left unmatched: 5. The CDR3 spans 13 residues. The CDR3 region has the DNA TGCAGCGTGGCAAGACAGGGGGCCTACGAGCAGTACTTC. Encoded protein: CSVARQGAYEQYF.

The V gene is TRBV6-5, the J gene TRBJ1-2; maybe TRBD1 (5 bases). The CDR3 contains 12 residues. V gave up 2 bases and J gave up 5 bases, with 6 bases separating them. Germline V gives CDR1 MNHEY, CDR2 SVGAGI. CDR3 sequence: CASSYRGYGYTF. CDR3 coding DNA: TGTGCCAGCAGTTACCGGGGGTATGGCTACACCTTC.

The CDR3 DNA is TGTGCCAGCAGCAGTAGCGGGAGGCGAGAGACCCAGTACTTC. Translated, it gives CASSSSGRRETQYF. The V and J genes are TRBV7-2 and TRBJ2-5; 10 positions agree with TRBD2. The ends lost 5 bases at V and 4 bases at J; junction bases unmatched: 4. The V gene's germline CDR1 is SGHTA and CDR2 FQGNSA. The CDR3 runs 14 residues.

CDR3 residues: CAWRGASNTEAFF. The CDR3 DNA follows: TGTGCCTGGAGGGGGGCAAGCAACACTGAAGCTTTCTTT. The chain employs TRBV30 and TRBJ1-1, with D possibly TRBD1 on 6 matching bases. V was shortened by 3 bases and J by 2 bases, with 10 bases between the two germline ends. This CDR3 has 13 amino acids. From germline, CDR1 is GTSNPN and CDR2 SVGIG (reference sequence). The whole variable domain, remainder taken from reference TRBV30 and TRBJ1-1, is SQTIHQWPATLVQPVGSPLSLECTVEGTSNPNLYWYRQAAGRGLQLLFYSVGIGQISSEVPQNLSASRPQDRQFILSSKKLLLSDSGFYLCAWRGASNTEAFFGQGTRLTVV.

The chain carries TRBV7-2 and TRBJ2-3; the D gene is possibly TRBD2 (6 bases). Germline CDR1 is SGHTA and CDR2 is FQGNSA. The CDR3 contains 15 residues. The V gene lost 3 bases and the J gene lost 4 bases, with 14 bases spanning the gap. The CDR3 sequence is CASSFGGGVADTQYF. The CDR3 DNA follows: TGTGCCAGCAGCTTTGGGGGAGGAGTGGCAGATACGCAGTATTTT.

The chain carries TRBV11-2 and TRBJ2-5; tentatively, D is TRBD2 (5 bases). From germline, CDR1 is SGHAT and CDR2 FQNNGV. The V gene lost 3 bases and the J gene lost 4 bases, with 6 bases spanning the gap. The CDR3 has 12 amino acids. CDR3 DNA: TGTGCCAGCAGCTTTGAGGGAGAGACCCAGTACTTC. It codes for CASSFEGETQYF.

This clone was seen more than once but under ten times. DNA of the CDR3: TGTGCCTGGAGTGTACTACCAGGGGGCACAGATACGCAGTATTTT. It translates to CAWSVLPGGTDTQYF. The chain carries TRBV30 and TRBJ2-3; maybe TRBD1 (6 bases). This CDR3 comprises 15 residues. In germline, CDR1 is GTSNPN, CDR2 SVGIG (reference sequence). V was clipped by 0 bases and J by 1 base, with 11 bases between them.

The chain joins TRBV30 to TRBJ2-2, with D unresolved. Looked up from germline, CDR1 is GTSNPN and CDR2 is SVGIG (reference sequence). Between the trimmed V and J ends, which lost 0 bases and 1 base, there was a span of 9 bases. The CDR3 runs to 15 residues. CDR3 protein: CAWSVLQKNTGELFF. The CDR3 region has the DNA TGTGCCTGGAGTGTTCTACAGAAGAACACCGGGGAGCTGTTTTTT.

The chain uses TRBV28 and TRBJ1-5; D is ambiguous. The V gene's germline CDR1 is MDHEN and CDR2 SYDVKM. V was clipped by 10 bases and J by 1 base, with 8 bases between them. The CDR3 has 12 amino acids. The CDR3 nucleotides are TGTGCCACCGGGGTGAGCAATCAGCCCCAGCATTTT. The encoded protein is CATGVSNQPQHF.

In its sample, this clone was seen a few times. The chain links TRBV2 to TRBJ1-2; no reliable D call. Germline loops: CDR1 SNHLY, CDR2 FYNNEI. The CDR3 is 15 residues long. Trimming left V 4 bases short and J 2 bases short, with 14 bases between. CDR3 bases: TGTGCCAGCAGTGGATCGATGACGGGGAACTATGGCTACACCTTC. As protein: CASSGSMTGNYGYTF.

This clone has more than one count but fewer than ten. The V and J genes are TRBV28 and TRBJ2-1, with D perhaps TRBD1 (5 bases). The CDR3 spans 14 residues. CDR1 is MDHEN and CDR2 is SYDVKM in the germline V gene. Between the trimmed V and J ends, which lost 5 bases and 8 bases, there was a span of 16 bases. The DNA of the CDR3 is TGTGCCAGCAGTAGCCTACCCAGGGAAGATGAGCAGTTCTTC. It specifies CASSSLPREDEQFF.

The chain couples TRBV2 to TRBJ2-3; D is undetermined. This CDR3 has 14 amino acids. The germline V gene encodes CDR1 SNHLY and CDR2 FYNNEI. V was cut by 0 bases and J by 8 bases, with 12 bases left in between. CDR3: CASSEALPVGTQYF. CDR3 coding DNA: TGTGCCAGCAGTGAAGCGCTACCCGTCGGTACGCAGTATTTT.

The CDR3 region has the DNA TGTGCCAGCTCGACAGGGGTAAACACCGGGGAGCTGTTTTTT. Translation: CASSTGVNTGELFF. The chain recombines TRBV6-5 with TRBJ2-2; TRBD1 aligns across 8 bases. With V trimmed by 8 bases and J by 2 bases, 4 bases remained unmatched. The CDR3 is 14 amino acids. Per germline, CDR1 MNHEY and CDR2 SVGAGI.

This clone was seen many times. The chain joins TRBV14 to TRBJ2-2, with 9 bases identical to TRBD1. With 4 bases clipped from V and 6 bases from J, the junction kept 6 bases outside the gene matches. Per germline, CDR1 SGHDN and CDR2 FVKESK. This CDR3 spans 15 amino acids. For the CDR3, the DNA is TGTGCCAGCAGCCGAGGGACAGGGAAACCCGGGGAGCTGTTTTTT. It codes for CASSRGTGKPGELFF.

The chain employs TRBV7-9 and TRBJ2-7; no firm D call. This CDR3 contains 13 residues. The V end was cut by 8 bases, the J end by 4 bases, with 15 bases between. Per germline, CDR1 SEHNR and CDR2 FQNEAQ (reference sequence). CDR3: CASQPSNPYEQYF. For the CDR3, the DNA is TGTGCCAGCCAGCCATCGAACCCGTACGAGCAGTACTTC.

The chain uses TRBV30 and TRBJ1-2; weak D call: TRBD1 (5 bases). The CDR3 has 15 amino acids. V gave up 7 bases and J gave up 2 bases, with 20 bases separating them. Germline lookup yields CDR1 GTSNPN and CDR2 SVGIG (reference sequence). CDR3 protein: CALTIRLWTNYGYTF. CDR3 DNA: TGTGCCTTAACAATACGCCTTTGGACAAACTATGGCTACACCTTC.

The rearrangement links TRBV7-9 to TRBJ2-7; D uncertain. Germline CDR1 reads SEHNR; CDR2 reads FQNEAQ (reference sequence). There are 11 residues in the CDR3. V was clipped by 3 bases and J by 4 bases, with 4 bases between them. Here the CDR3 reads CASSLKYEQYF. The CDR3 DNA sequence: TGTGCCAGCAGCTTGAAGTACGAGCAGTACTTC.

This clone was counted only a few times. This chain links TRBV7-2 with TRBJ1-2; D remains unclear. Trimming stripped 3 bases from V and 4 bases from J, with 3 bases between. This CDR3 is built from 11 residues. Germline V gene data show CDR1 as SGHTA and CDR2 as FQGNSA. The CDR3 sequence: CASSFSYGYTF. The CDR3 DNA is TGTGCCAGCAGCTTCTCCTATGGCTACACCTTC.

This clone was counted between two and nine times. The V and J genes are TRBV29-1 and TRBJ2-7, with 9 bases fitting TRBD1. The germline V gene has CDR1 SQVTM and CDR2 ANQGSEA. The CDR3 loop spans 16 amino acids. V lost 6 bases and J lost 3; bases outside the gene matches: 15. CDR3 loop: CSVRPGTGTADYEQYF. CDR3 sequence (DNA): TGCAGCGTCCGTCCCGGGACAGGGACCGCGGACTACGAGCAGTACTTC.